This T cell receptor (beta chain) was identified during a study of vaccination effects on CD4 cells after COVID-19. This CDR3 is built from 14 residues. V was pared by 4 bases and J by 6 bases, with 16 bases between. In germline, CDR1 is SEHNR, CDR2 FQNEAQ (reference sequence). Using viral peptide pools, the ViraFEST assay grew out antigen-specific CD4+ T cells prior to sequencing. After more than 9 days in culture, the CD4+ T cells were isolated. Infection dated between March and December 2020, before the Alpha, Beta and Delta variants reached the United States. Cultures got half-medium changes with IL-2 on days 3 and 7. Whole-study results and caveats: Marked contraction was observed in infection-induced and vaccine-induced clones late after vaccination.

Clones were read by immunoSEQ multiplex PCR, and TCRdb kept only the in-frame ones, dropping some. The sample holds under 25,000 clones, around 74% seen once. With regard to this clone: Its antigen is currently unknown.

The sequence was collected from a human donor who had a prior SARS-CoV-2 infection. The chain combines TRBV7-9 with TRBJ2-7, with D uncertain. Sequenced material: CD4+ T cells from PBMCs cultured with SARS-CoV-2 spike peptides, taken before COVID-19 vaccination. CDR3 amino acids: CASSSRVGWAEQYF. DNA of the CDR3: TGTGCCAGCAGCTCCCGAGTGGGTTGGGCCGAGCAGTACTTC.